Presented here are 31 T cell receptor beta chains from one specimen sequenced in a study of beta chain features in type 1 diabetes. The sequenced template was cDNA made from the entire isolated RNA. Generated by immunoSEQ multiplex PCR, the TCRdb table keeps only in-frame clones and is missing some. The repertoire holds about 410,000 clones, with approximately 15% as singletons. Material: naive CD4+ T cells from blood. These receptors all come from a man aged 30-40 years in good health.

The chain employs TRBV6-8 and TRBJ2-3, with 8 bases lining up with TRBD2. This CDR3 is 17 amino acids long. J lost 1 base, V lost 5 bases, and 11 bases had no gene match. Germline V gene lookup returns CDR1 MNHGY and CDR2 SAAAGT. The CDR3 DNA sequence: TGTGCCAGCAGTACCTTAGCGGGGCCGCACCGCACAGATACGCAGTATTTT. This encodes CASSTLAGPHRTDTQYF.

The chain joins TRBV4-3 to TRBJ2-5, with D perhaps TRBD2 (5 bases). Germline V CDR1 and CDR2: LGHNA, YSLEER. V lost 0 bases and J 4 bases, leaving 9 bases between the germline ends. This CDR3 spans 14 amino acids. In DNA form, the CDR3 reads TGCGCCAGCAGCCAAGAAATTCGGGGAGAGACCCAGTACTTC. This encodes CASSQEIRGETQYF.

A few counts support this clone. The chain joins TRBV5-4 to TRBJ1-1; D possibly corresponds to TRBD1 (6 bases). Trimming stripped 0 bases from V and 3 bases from J, with 12 bases between. Germline assignment: CDR1 SGHNT and CDR2 YYREEE (reference sequence). The CDR3 totals 15 residues. The CDR3 region has the DNA TGTGCCAGCAGCTTGGCGGGCAGGGGAGACACTGAAGCTTTCTTT. Amino acids: CASSLAGRGDTEAFF. Using reference TRBV5-4 and TRBJ1-1 for the parts outside the CDR3, the full variable domain is ETGVTQSPTHLIKTRGQQVTLRCSSQSGHNTVSWYQQALGQGPQFIFQYYREEENGRGNFPPRFSGLQFPNYSSELNVNALELDDSALYLCASSLAGRGDTEAFFGQGTRLTVV.

This clone was counted only a few times. CDR3 nucleotide sequence: TGTGCCAGCAGTTACAATGGCTATGGCTACACCTTC. Amino acid sequence: CASSYNGYGYTF. The chain uses TRBV6-5 and TRBJ1-2; D is uncertain. Germline assignment: CDR1 MNHEY and CDR2 SVGAGI. V lost 2 bases and J 4 bases, leaving 5 bases between the germline ends. The CDR3 totals 12 residues.

This sequence joins TRBV4-1 and TRBJ2-1, with D unclear. Germline loops: CDR1 MGHRA, CDR2 YSYEKL. The CDR3 contains 16 residues. The V end lost 4 bases, the J end lost 1 base, and 14 bases lay between the germline ends. CDR3 in DNA: TGCGCCAGCAGCCCTCAGAAGGCGCTGTCCTACAATGAGCAGTTCTTC. Its protein is CASSPQKALSYNEQFF.

Turning to this clone: A junction end diverges from the germline sequence, so it may reflect a read error. This chain uses TRBV7-9 with TRBJ1-1; a weak D match, TRBD1 (5 bases). The germline CDR1 and CDR2 sequences are SEHNR and FQNEAQ (reference sequence). The CDR3 spans 13 residues. CDR3 sequence reads: CASSQDRDREAFF. CDR3 coding DNA: TGCGCCAGCAGCCAAGATCGGGACCGTGAAGCTTTCTTT.

This chain links TRBV18 with TRBJ2-3; 7 bases match TRBD2. With 3 bases clipped from V and 2 bases from J, the junction kept 11 bases outside the gene matches. CDR1 and CDR2 from the germline V gene are KGHSH and LQKENI. CDR3 length: 17 residues. This CDR3 reads CASSPLYPSGFTDTQYF. CDR3 nucleotides: TGTGCCAGCTCACCCCTTTACCCTAGCGGATTCACAGATACGCAGTATTTT. The full variable domain, with the rest looked up from reference TRBV18 and TRBJ2-3, is NAGVMQNPRHLVRRRGQEARLRCSPMKGHSHVYWYRQLPEEGLKFMVYLQKENIIDESGMPKERFSAEFPKEGPSILRIQQVVRGDSAAYFCASSPLYPSGFTDTQYFGPGTRLTVL.

This clone was picked up one time. The chain combines TRBV18 with TRBJ2-7; TRBD1 is a possible D gene (6 bases). Germline assignment: CDR1 KGHSH and CDR2 LQKENI. The CDR3 totals 14 residues. The germline V and J ends were trimmed by 4 bases and 2 bases, with 12 bases remaining between them. For the CDR3, the DNA is TGTGCCAGCTCACTCCAGGGGTCCCCCTACGAGCAGTACTTC. Protein sequence: CASSLQGSPYEQYF.

This chain links TRBV7-9 with TRBJ2-1; D may be TRBD1 or TRBD2 (5 bases each). The germline V and J ends were trimmed by 5 bases and 4 bases, with 15 bases remaining between them. Per germline, CDR1 SEHNR and CDR2 FQNEAQ (reference sequence). The CDR3 contains 15 residues. The CDR3 loop is CASSPRGAGYNEQFF. CDR3 in DNA: TGTGCCAGCAGCCCTCGAGGGGCAGGGTACAATGAGCAGTTCTTC.

V and J are TRBV5-1 and TRBJ2-5; D remains ambiguous. Trimming cost V 4 bases and J 5 bases, with 15 bases left between them. The germline V gene encodes CDR1 SGHRS and CDR2 YFSETQ. The CDR3 covers 14 residues. The CDR3 loop reads CASSPLPGPETQYF. The CDR3 nucleotides are TGCGCCAGCAGCCCCCTCCCGGGTCCCGAGACCCAGTACTTC.

The genes are TRBV5-6 and TRBJ2-3; 7 bases are shared with TRBD1. This CDR3 contains 15 residues. V was clipped by 4 bases and J by 4 bases; unmatched bases: 9. The germline gives CDR1 SGHDT, CDR2 YYEEEE. The CDR3 coding sequence is TGTGCCAGCAGCCCTAGGGGGCAGGCTTCAGATACGCAGTATTTT. Protein product: CASSPRGQASDTQYF.

In this sample, this clone turned up a few times. This rearrangement joins TRBV7-2 to TRBJ2-5; 7 nucleotides agree with TRBD2. The ends lost 5 bases at V and 5 bases at J; junction bases unmatched: 5. The germline V gene has CDR1 SGHTA and CDR2 FQGNSA. The CDR3 has 13 amino acids. The CDR3 here is CASSKVGRETQYF. CDR3 bases: TGTGCCAGCAGCAAAGTCGGGAGGGAGACCCAGTACTTC.

This clone came up a few times. The chain links TRBV18 to TRBJ2-1; 9 bases match TRBD1. The V segment lost 1 base and the J segment 3 bases; nucleotides outside the gene matches: 4. The CDR3 has 16 amino acids. The germline CDR1 and CDR2 sequences are KGHSH and LQKENI. The chain's CDR3 is CASSPRGTGSYNEQFF. The CDR3, as DNA: TGTGCCAGCTCACCACGGGGGACAGGGAGCTACAATGAGCAGTTCTTC.

The chain links TRBV7-9 to TRBJ1-2; 8 bases align to TRBD1. This CDR3 comprises 12 residues. Germline V gene lookup returns CDR1 SEHNR and CDR2 FQNEAQ (reference sequence). Losses at the gene ends were 5 bases for V and 6 bases for J; bases not matched to a gene: 2. The CDR3: CASSPTGDGYTF. DNA for the CDR3: TGTGCCAGCAGCCCGACAGGGGATGGCTACACCTTC.

This chain connects TRBV11-2 to TRBJ2-1; 11 positions match TRBD2. The CDR3 spans 15 residues. Germline V gene data show CDR1 as SGHAT and CDR2 as FQNNGV. V shed 6 bases and J 4 bases; nucleotides not matched to a gene: 5. The CDR3 spells CASRTSGKGYNEQFF. In DNA form, the CDR3 reads TGTGCCAGCAGGACTAGCGGGAAAGGGTACAATGAGCAGTTCTTC.

The table lists this clone with a few counts. The chain employs TRBV30 and TRBJ1-4; D not certain. Germline V gene data show CDR1 as GTSNPN and CDR2 as SVGIG (reference sequence). The germline V and J ends were trimmed by 0 bases and 12 bases, with 20 bases remaining between them. This CDR3 is 15 amino acids long. Written as DNA, the CDR3 is TGTGCCTGGAGTGTATCCCTCGGCTTTCCCGGGGAACTGTTTTTT. Translated: CAWSVSLGFPGELFF.

A few counts support this clone. The genes are TRBV29-1 and TRBJ2-3; 7 bases agree with TRBD1. The CDR3 has 12 amino acids. The germline CDR1 and CDR2 sequences are SQVTM and ANQGSEA. Unmatched junction bases numbered 8, after V lost 7 bases and J lost 7 bases. The CDR3 reads CSAKTGENTQYF. For the CDR3, the DNA is TGCAGCGCAAAAACAGGGGAAAATACGCAGTATTTT.

This clone was seen a few times. The chain is built from TRBV6-5 and TRBJ2-7; TRBD2 is a possible D gene (6 bases). Trimming left V 8 bases short and J 3 bases short, with 11 bases between. CDR3 size: 12 residues. CDR1 is MNHEY and CDR2 is SVGAGI in the germline V gene. CDR3 DNA: TGTGCCAGCGGACGGGGGAGCTACGAGCAGTACGTC. This translates into CASGRGSYEQYV.

This clone was counted only a few times. The V call is TRBV29-1, the J call TRBJ2-5; no firm D call. From germline, CDR1 is SQVTM and CDR2 ANQGSEA. The CDR3 covers 14 residues. V was clipped by 4 bases and J by 2 bases, with 14 bases between them. The CDR3 DNA reads TGCAGCGTTGTCGCCCGGCCTTTACAAGAGACCCAGTACTTC. Translation: CSVVARPLQETQYF.

This clone has more than one count but fewer than ten. This sequence joins TRBV7-2 and TRBJ2-3; no reliable D call. The ends were cut back, 4 bases at V and 5 bases at J, with 13 bases in the middle. This CDR3 has 14 amino acids. Germline CDR1 and CDR2: SGHTA and FQGNSA. The CDR3 sequence: CASSSQQRVDTQYF. Here the CDR3 DNA reads TGTGCCAGCAGCTCGCAGCAACGGGTAGATACGCAGTATTTT.

The chain has TRBV6-5 and TRBJ2-7, with D possibly matching TRBD2 (5 bases). V was trimmed by 10 bases and J by 6 bases, leaving 22 bases between them. Per the germline V gene, CDR1 is MNHEY and CDR2 is SVGAGI. The CDR3 spans 14 residues. CDR3 in DNA: TGTGCCACCACCGGAACTAGTACGGCCCGCGAGCAGTACTTC. This codes for CATTGTSTAREQYF.

J is TRBJ1-2 and V is TRBV5-6, with a possible D match to TRBD1 (5 bases). Trimming took 6 bases from V and 6 from J, leaving 12 bases between them. This CDR3 contains 12 residues. Germline CDR1 and CDR2: SGHDT and YYEEEE. DNA for the CDR3: TGTGCCAGCACCCTTGGAGGGGATGGCTACACCTTC. As protein: CASTLGGDGYTF.

The chain is built from TRBV14 and TRBJ1-2, with D perhaps TRBD1 (6 bases). V lost 5 bases and J lost 4, with 8 bases in between. This CDR3 comprises 12 residues. In germline, CDR1 is SGHDN, CDR2 FVKESK. CDR3 sequence: CASSFRGYGYTF. The CDR3 nucleotides are TGTGCCAGCAGCTTCAGGGGCTATGGCTACACCTTC.

This chain connects TRBV7-2 to TRBJ2-3; TRBD1 matches 8 bases. Germline CDR1 is SGHTA and CDR2 is FQGNSA. The CDR3 totals 15 residues. Trimming cost V 4 bases and J 0 bases; bases outside gene matches: 3. The CDR3 loop is CASSWGQASTDTQYF. For the CDR3, the DNA is TGTGCCAGCAGCTGGGGACAGGCTAGCACAGATACGCAGTATTTT.

This chain uses TRBV7-2 with TRBJ2-7; D unclear. V was clipped by 4 bases and J by 2 bases, with 12 bases between them. CDR1 is SGHTA, CDR2 FQGNSA, per germline. This CDR3 has 14 amino acids. CDR3 loop: CASSSRTGPYEQYV. Here the CDR3 DNA reads TGTGCCAGCAGCTCCCGGACGGGCCCCTACGAGCAGTACGTC.

The chain uses TRBV9 and TRBJ1-1; TRBD1 agrees at 8 bases. CDR3 length: 15 residues. The germline gives CDR1 SGDLS, CDR2 YYNGEE. With V trimmed by 1 base and J by 1 base, 3 bases remained unmatched. CDR3 region: CASSVSGTGNTEAFF. For the CDR3, the DNA is TGTGCCAGCAGCGTATCCGGGACAGGGAACACTGAAGCTTTCTTT.

The chain has TRBV5-1 and TRBJ1-4, with 9 bases aligning to TRBD1. The germline CDR1 and CDR2 sequences are SGHRS and YFSETQ. V gave up 2 bases and J gave up 5 bases; unmatched junction bases: 1. CDR3 length: 14 amino acids. In DNA form, the CDR3 reads TGCGCCAGCAGCTTTGGACAGGGGAATGAAAAACTGTTTTTT. It codes for CASSFGQGNEKLFF.

The chain uses TRBV20-1 and TRBJ1-2; D is unresolved. Germline V gene sequence: CDR1 DFQATT, CDR2 SNEGSKA (reference sequence). Trimming pared 4 bases from V and 10 bases from J, leaving 13 bases between. The CDR3 totals 11 residues. CDR3 region: CSANLRLHYTF. As DNA, the CDR3 is TGCAGTGCTAATCTCCGGTTGCACTACACCTTC.

Note on this clone: The junction does not match germline at one end; this may be a read error. CDR3 DNA sequence: TGTGCTAGCAGCCGACTAGCGGGACCACACAATGAGCAGTTCTTC. Its protein product is CASSRLAGPHNEQFF. This chain uses TRBV7-7 with TRBJ2-1; 11 bases map to TRBD2. The CDR3 loop spans 15 amino acids. CDR1 and CDR2 from the germline V gene are SSHAT and FNYEAQ (reference sequence).

In this sample, this clone turned up a few times. The chain is built from TRBV30 and TRBJ1-1; D unresolved. The CDR3 sequence is 13 residues long. CDR1 is GTSNPN and CDR2 is SVGIG in the germline V gene (reference sequence). V lost 7 bases to trimming and J lost 4 bases, with 16 bases between them. The CDR3, as DNA: TGTGCCTCCGAAGCTGGTATCGGCACTGAAGCTTTCTTT. Its translation is CASEAGIGTEAFF.

This clone was seen more than once but under ten times. The DNA for the CDR3 is TGTGCCTGGAGTGGAACGGGGTTTGGTGAGCAGTTCTTC. It yields the protein CAWSGTGFGEQFF. The chain carries TRBV30 and TRBJ2-1; possibly TRBD2 for D (5 bases). This CDR3 region has 13 residues. Germline CDR1 and CDR2: GTSNPN and SVGIG (reference sequence). Trimming cost V 1 base and J 9 bases, with 13 bases left between them.